The 17 T cell receptor beta chains given below trace back to one sample, sequenced in a study of blood T cell repertoires in COVID-19. Sequencing was performed with immunoSEQ multiplex PCR; in TCRdb, only in-frame clones are kept and a portion is missing. This sample yields approximately 50,000 clones, of which over 75% are seen a single time; approximately 10% belongs to the top ten. Sample: peripheral blood. The source of these receptors is a man aged 80 or over with COVID-19, enrolled during active disease.

The rearrangement links TRBV19 to TRBJ1-5, with 8 bases that match TRBD1. J lost 0 bases, V lost 7 bases, and 8 bases had no gene match. There are 16 residues in the CDR3. Germline values: CDR1 LNHDA, CDR2 SQIVND (reference sequence). The CDR3 DNA follows: TGTGCCAGTAAAAAGGACAGGGCGTTTAGCAATCAGCCCCAGCATTTT. This codes for CASKKDRAFSNQPQHF.

V gene TRBV13 combines with J gene TRBJ2-7; D call uncertain. Germline CDR1 PRHDT, CDR2 FYEKMQ (reference sequence). V lost 5 bases, J lost 3 bases, and 11 bases lay in between. This CDR3 contains 13 residues. CDR3 nucleotides: TGTGCCAGCAGCCCCATTACGGGCTACGAGCAGTACGTC. Protein sequence: CASSPITGYEQYV.

This rearrangement joins TRBV19 to TRBJ1-3, with D perhaps TRBD1 (5 bases). Per the germline V gene, CDR1 is LNHDA and CDR2 is SQIVND (reference sequence). The V gene lost 5 bases and the J gene lost 0 bases, with 14 bases spanning the gap. The CDR3 consists of 16 residues. The CDR3 loop reads CASSQGHSSSGNTIYF. The CDR3, as DNA: TGTGCCAGTAGTCAAGGACATTCCTCCTCTGGAAACACCATATATTTT.

This clone has just a few counts. The chain couples TRBV27 to TRBJ1-4, with 9 bases identical to TRBD1. Germline V gene data show CDR1 as MNHEY and CDR2 as SMNVEV (reference sequence). The CDR3 covers 14 residues. With 4 bases clipped from V and 8 bases from J, the junction kept 5 bases outside the gene matches. CDR3 sequence reads: CASSSGTGREKLFF. CDR3 nucleotides: TGTGCCAGCAGTTCCGGGACAGGGCGGGAAAAACTGTTTTTT.

The rearrangement joins TRBV14 to TRBJ2-3; 8 nucleotides align to TRBD2. This CDR3 is 13 amino acids long. V gave up 8 bases and J gave up 5 bases; unmatched junction bases: 6. Germline CDR1 and CDR2: SGHDN and FVKESK. CDR3: CASGTSRGDTQYF. The CDR3 DNA sequence: TGTGCCAGCGGGACTAGTCGCGGAGATACGCAGTATTTT.

The chain carries TRBV5-1 and TRBJ2-1; 9 bases fit TRBD2. Germline CDR1 reads SGHRS; CDR2 reads YFSETQ. V gave up 4 bases and J gave up 9 bases; unmatched junction bases: 11. The CDR3 contains 15 residues. Written as DNA, the CDR3 is TGCGCCAGCAGCCGAAGCGGGGGGCAGGTCCCTGAGCAGTTCTTC. Translated, it gives CASSRSGGQVPEQFF. The full variable domain, rest sourced from reference TRBV5-1 and TRBJ2-1, is KAGVTQTPRYLIKTRGQQVTLSCSPISGHRSVSWYQQTPGQGLQFLFEYFSETQRNKGNFPGRFSGRQFSNSRSEMNVSTLELGDSALYLCASSRSGGQVPEQFFGPGTRLTVL.

The genes are TRBV13 and TRBJ2-1, with D perhaps matching TRBD2 (5 bases). This CDR3 spans 16 amino acids. CDR1 is PRHDT and CDR2 is FYEKMQ in the germline V gene (reference sequence). V lost 3 bases, J lost 4 bases, and 16 bases lay in between. In DNA, the CDR3 is TGTGCCAGCAGCTTTGAGGCGGGCCCAAATTACAATGAGCAGTTCTTC. This gives the protein CASSFEAGPNYNEQFF.

V usage is TRBV19 and J usage is TRBJ2-1; 9 bases fit TRBD1. V gave up 4 bases and J gave up 3 bases; unmatched junction bases: 4. Germline V gene sequence: CDR1 LNHDA, CDR2 SQIVND (reference sequence). The CDR3 has 15 residues. For the CDR3, the DNA is TGTGCCAGTAGTAGGGACAGGGCTGTCTACAATGAGCAGTTCTTC. Translated, it gives CASSRDRAVYNEQFF.

This rearrangement joins TRBV5-6 to TRBJ1-6; unclear D gene. The germline V gene has CDR1 SGHDT and CDR2 YYEEEE. CDR3 length: 15 amino acids. The ends were cut back, 0 bases at V and 7 bases at J, with 11 bases in the middle. CDR3 sequence (DNA): TGTGCCAGCAGCTTGGAAGCCACGGTGAATTCACCCCTCCACTTT. Protein product: CASSLEATVNSPLHF.

This clone showed up just once. The genes are TRBV24-1 and TRBJ2-1; TRBD2 agrees at 8 bases. The CDR3 totals 16 residues. CDR1 KGHDR and CDR2 SFDVKD come from the germline V gene. J lost 4 bases, V lost 4 bases, and 8 bases had no gene match. The CDR3 bases are TGTGCCACCAGTGACCCTGCAGCGGGAGAGTACAATGAGCAGTTCTTC. Its protein is CATSDPAAGEYNEQFF.

The chain uses TRBV2 and TRBJ1-2, with D perhaps TRBD1 (6 bases). Trimming shortened V by 2 bases and J by 8 bases, and 18 bases separated the two germline ends. Germline V gene sequence: CDR1 SNHLY, CDR2 FYNNEI. The CDR3 contains 15 residues. The CDR3 region has the DNA TGTGCCAGCAGTGAAATCGGACAGTCCTCTTTCGGCTACACCTTC. This gives the protein CASSEIGQSSFGYTF.

The chain has TRBV7-6 and TRBJ2-1, with D uncertain. The CDR3 sequence is 15 residues long. Germline-derived CDR1 and CDR2 are SGHVS and FNYEAQ. V was shortened by 2 bases and J by 2 bases, with 10 bases between the two germline ends. CDR3 nucleotides: TGTGCCAGCAGCTTAATCCACGAGGCCTACAATGAGCAGTTCTTC. Its protein product is CASSLIHEAYNEQFF.

The chain has TRBV5-1 and TRBJ2-3, with D hard to call. This CDR3 contains 14 residues. Germline CDR1 reads SGHRS; CDR2 reads YFSETQ. The germline V and J ends were trimmed by 0 bases and 4 bases, with 9 bases remaining between them. CDR3 region: CASSLDVLPDTQYF. The CDR3 nucleotides are TGCGCCAGCAGCTTGGATGTACTCCCAGATACGCAGTATTTT.

This chain uses TRBV5-4 with TRBJ1-1, with TRBD1 identical over 9 bases. CDR1 is SGHNT and CDR2 is YYREEE in the germline V gene (reference sequence). CDR3 length equals 15 residues. J lost 6 bases, V lost 5 bases, and 11 bases had no gene match. The CDR3 loop is CASRPRTGDISEAFF. CDR3 sequence (DNA): TGTGCCAGCAGACCCCGGACAGGGGATATCTCTGAAGCTTTCTTT.

This chain joins TRBV7-2 and TRBJ2-7; 8 bases are shared with TRBD2. The V and J ends lost 3 bases and 4 bases, in that order; junction bases with no gene match: 8. Germline loops: CDR1 SGHTA, CDR2 FQGNSA. The CDR3 runs to 15 residues. Here the CDR3 reads CASSLRSGSVYEQYV. In DNA, the CDR3 is TGTGCCAGCAGCTTGAGAAGCGGGAGCGTGTACGAGCAGTACGTC.

This clone was counted between two and nine times. The chain couples TRBV7-2 to TRBJ1-4; 7 nucleotides line up with TRBD1. V dropped 6 bases and J dropped 5; count of bases not matched to a gene: 6. CDR1 and CDR2 (germline): SGHTA, FQGNSA. CDR3 length equals 14 residues. The CDR3 DNA reads TGTGCCAGCAGGACCGGGACAGAGAATGAAAAACTGTTTTTT. Translation gives CASRTGTENEKLFF. Using reference TRBV7-2 and TRBJ1-4 for the parts outside the CDR3, the full variable domain is GAGVSQSPSNKVTEKGKDVELRCDPISGHTALYWYRQSLGQGLEFLIYFQGNSAPDKSGLPSDRFSAERTGGSVSTLTIQRTQQEDSAVYLCASRTGTENEKLFFGSGTQLSVL.

The chain couples TRBV27 to TRBJ1-1, with a tentative D call TRBD1 (6 bases). CDR3 length equals 14 residues. Germline V gene lookup returns CDR1 MNHEY and CDR2 SMNVEV (reference sequence). V dropped 2 bases and J dropped 4 bases, with 11 bases sitting between them. CDR3 nucleotides: TGTGCCAGCAGTTTAGGACAGACCCTCACTGAAGCTTTCTTT. Translating gives CASSLGQTLTEAFF.